These 22 T cell receptor beta chains originate from one sample sequenced in a study of T cell responses to AZD1222 COVID-19 vaccine (dated by TCRdb to about 2021). The library was obtained by the immunoSEQ multiplex PCR assay. TCRdb took over this immuneACCESS table, retaining in-frame rearrangements with V and J assigned. Such tables are incomplete; in checked studies, under half of the missing clones stem from an unresolved V gene, and the remainder is unexplained. The sample table records roughly 170,000 clones; about 92% of these occur just once. Approximately 0.88% of the sample rests with the top ten. In the paper's terms, the time point label means: baseline before first vaccination. The sequencing used peripheral blood, collected on day 0 of AZD1222 vaccination. Receptor source: an adult in good health.

The rearrangement uses TRBV5-4 and TRBJ2-5; D not resolved. CDR1 SGHNT and CDR2 YYREEE come from the germline V gene (reference sequence). The CDR3 runs to 13 residues. V lost 0 bases and J 1 base, leaving 4 bases between the germline ends. CDR3 in amino acids: CASSLVPQETQYF. The CDR3 region has the DNA TGTGCCAGCAGCTTGGTCCCCCAAGAGACCCAGTACTTC.

This clone was seen only a few times. This sequence joins TRBV11-2 and TRBJ2-4; 14 bases are shared with TRBD2. After removal of 5 bases from V and 3 bases from J, the junction contained 12 bases not matched to a gene. The CDR3 is 19 amino acids. The germline gives CDR1 SGHAT, CDR2 FQNNGV. CDR3 sequence (DNA): TGTGCCAGCAGCCCACTCCGAAGACTAGCGGGGGGGAACAAAAACATTCAGTACTTC. Translating gives CASSPLRRLAGGNKNIQYF.

The chain is built from TRBV11-3 and TRBJ1-4; D gene uncertain. The CDR3 extends over 13 amino acids. The germline gives CDR1 SGHNT, CDR2 YENEEA. V dropped 2 bases and J dropped 6 bases, with 7 bases sitting between them. The CDR3 sequence: CASSLTADEKLFF. The CDR3 coding sequence is TGTGCCAGCAGCTTAACCGCGGATGAAAAACTGTTTTTT.

The rearrangement links TRBV3-1 (or the pseudogene TRBV3-2) to TRBJ1-3; D call uncertain. Germline loops: CDR1 LGHDT, CDR2 YNNKEL (reference sequence). The CDR3 contains 14 residues. Trimming left V 2 bases short and J 0 bases short, with 5 bases between. CDR3 protein: CASSQQDSGNTIYF. The CDR3, as DNA: TGTGCCAGCAGCCAACAGGACTCTGGAAACACCATATATTTT.

As for this clone: The sample contains more than one DNA sequence encoding this CDR3. The chain is built from TRBV18 and TRBJ2-7; D is unclear. Trimming left V 2 bases short and J 4 bases short, with 6 bases between. The germline V gene has CDR1 KGHSH and CDR2 LQKENI. The CDR3 extends over 12 amino acids. CDR3 sequence reads: CASSPMGYEQYF. CDR3 sequence (DNA): TGTGCCAGCTCACCAATGGGGTACGAGCAGTACTTC.

This chain links TRBV29-1 with TRBJ2-1; 8 bases are shared with TRBD1. The CDR3 contains 16 residues. Germline lookup yields CDR1 SQVTM and CDR2 ANQGSEA. V lost 7 bases and J lost 0; bases outside the gene matches: 11. The CDR3 is CSAGTGQGSSYNEQFF. The CDR3 region has the DNA TGCAGCGCAGGGACAGGCCAAGGAAGCTCCTACAATGAGCAGTTCTTC.

This clone was detected once. The V call is TRBV19, the J call TRBJ2-2; TRBD1 aligns across 10 bases. The CDR3 contains 15 residues. The J segment lost 6 bases and the V segment lost 9 bases, leaving 10 bases of the junction unmatched. From germline, CDR1 is LNHDA and CDR2 SQIVND (reference sequence). The CDR3 nucleotides read TGTGCCAGCATCAGACAGGGGGCTGGATCCGGGGAGCTGTTTTTT. It encodes CASIRQGAGSGELFF.

This clone appeared once. The chain has TRBV5-1 and TRBJ1-2; 11 bases agree with TRBD1. The CDR3 covers 17 residues. Trimming removed 2 bases from V and 3 bases from J; junction bases left unmatched: 9. Germline lookup yields CDR1 SGHRS and CDR2 YFSETQ. The CDR3 bases are TGCGCCAGCAGCTTCGGACAGGGGGCCCGATCCTACTATGGCTACACCTTC. Amino acid sequence: CASSFGQGARSYYGYTF.

The V gene is TRBV23-1, the J gene TRBJ1-5, with D possibly TRBD1 on 6 matching bases. TRBV23-1 is marked as an open reading frame, function uncertain. V lost 1 base and J lost 5, with 18 bases in between. The CDR3 spans 17 residues. The CDR3 DNA reads TGCGCCAGCAGTCAATGGGGACTCCGGGACACCGATCAGCCCCAGCATTTT. Its protein is CASSQWGLRDTDQPQHF.

This clone showed up just once. The rearrangement joins TRBV7-2 to TRBJ2-2; 9 bases are a match to TRBD1. The CDR3 has 16 residues. With V trimmed by 6 bases and J by 2 bases, 7 bases remained unmatched. Germline CDR1 is SGHTA and CDR2 is FQGNSA. CDR3 residues: CASRYPGQGNTGELFF. In DNA, the CDR3 is TGTGCCAGCAGGTATCCGGGACAGGGAAACACCGGGGAGCTGTTTTTT.

This chain connects TRBV18 to TRBJ2-3; no definite D call. The CDR3 loop spans 14 amino acids. The V end lost 5 bases, the J end lost 4 bases, and 13 bases lay between the germline ends. Germline V lookup: CDR1 KGHSH, CDR2 LQKENI. This CDR3 reads CASSGLVVSDTQYF. The CDR3, as DNA: TGTGCCAGCTCAGGGCTAGTCGTTTCAGATACGCAGTATTTT. Together with reference TRBV18 and TRBJ2-3, the CDR3 gives the full variable domain: NAGVMQNPRHLVRRRGQEARLRCSPMKGHSHVYWYRQLPEEGLKFMVYLQKENIIDESGMPKERFSAEFPKEGPSILRIQQVVRGDSAAYFCASSGLVVSDTQYFGPGTRLTVL.

CDR3 DNA sequence: TGTGCCAGCAGTGTCCCACCGGACACCATGGGGCATTTT. Protein: CASSVPPDTMGHF. The chain joins TRBV2 to TRBJ1-5; tentatively, D is TRBD1 (5 bases). Germline CDR1 reads SNHLY; CDR2 reads FYNNEI. This CDR3 has 13 amino acids. V was shortened by 4 bases and J by 15 bases, with 19 bases between the two germline ends.

The chain couples TRBV5-8 to TRBJ2-5; D is perhaps TRBD2 (5 bases). This CDR3 has 14 amino acids. The germline CDR1 and CDR2 sequences are SGHTS and YDEGEE. Trimming stripped 4 bases from V and 4 bases from J, with 14 bases between. The CDR3 is CASSLGLARETQYF. The CDR3 nucleotides read TGTGCCAGCAGCCTGGGCCTAGCTCGAGAGACCCAGTACTTC.

This sequence joins TRBV19 and TRBJ1-3; D uncertain. Trimming shortened V by 1 base and J by 0 bases, and 7 bases separated the two germline ends. The CDR3 has 15 residues. Germline loops: CDR1 LNHDA, CDR2 SQIVND (reference sequence). The CDR3 sequence: CASSIVTTSGNTIYF. The DNA for the CDR3 is TGTGCCAGTAGTATAGTTACTACCTCTGGAAACACCATATATTTT.

This chain uses TRBV7-9 with TRBJ1-1; unclear D gene. Germline V gene data show CDR1 as SEHNR and CDR2 as FQNEAQ (reference sequence). V was cut by 5 bases and J by 5 bases, with 9 bases left in between. This CDR3 has 12 amino acids. CDR3 DNA: TGTGCCAGCAGCGTAAGAGATACTGAAGCTTTCTTT. This encodes CASSVRDTEAFF.

The chain uses TRBV10-3 and TRBJ2-1; 10 positions match TRBD1. This CDR3 contains 15 residues. With 4 bases clipped from V and 9 bases from J, the junction kept 9 bases outside the gene matches. The germline CDR1 and CDR2 sequences are ENHRY and SYGVKD. CDR3 bases: TGTGCCATCAGTGGAGTGACAGGGGGCCCGACTGAGCAGTTCTTC. Protein product: CAISGVTGGPTEQFF.

The V call is TRBV10-3, the J call TRBJ1-1, with 11 bases that match TRBD1. V dropped 2 bases and J dropped 4; count of bases not matched to a gene: 0. Per the germline V gene, CDR1 is ENHRY and CDR2 is SYGVKD. The CDR3 runs 14 residues. The CDR3 DNA is TGTGCCATCAGTGAGGGGACAGGGGGCACTGAAGCTTTCTTT. Its translation: CAISEGTGGTEAFF.

J is TRBJ1-1 and V is TRBV4-2, with 7 bases lining up with TRBD1. CDR3 length: 14 amino acids. Germline CDR1 LGHNA, CDR2 YNFKEQ. Trimming took 4 bases from V and 0 from J; bases not matched to a gene: 2. The CDR3 here is CASSRDRVNTEAFF. The CDR3, as DNA: TGTGCCAGCAGCCGTGACAGGGTGAACACTGAAGCTTTCTTT.

Here the CDR3 DNA reads TGTGCCAGCTCAGAGAGGGGACTGATGAACACCGGGGAGCTGTTTTTT. This gives the protein CASSERGLMNTGELFF. The rearrangement joins TRBV18 to TRBJ2-2, with TRBD2 as a possible D gene (6 bases). Trimming left V 5 bases short and J 1 base short, with 14 bases between. CDR3 length equals 16 residues. Germline CDR1 and CDR2: KGHSH and LQKENI.

This clone showed up just once. The chain has TRBV28 and TRBJ1-2; D is ambiguous. The V gene's germline CDR1 is MDHEN and CDR2 SYDVKM. There are 14 residues in the CDR3. V was clipped by 5 bases and J by 8 bases, with 18 bases between them. CDR3 in amino acids: CASSAPGRVGGYTF. The DNA for the CDR3 is TGTGCCAGCAGTGCCCCCGGACGTGTTGGCGGCTACACCTTC.

This chain uses TRBV28 with TRBJ2-3, with TRBD1 as a possible D gene (6 bases). V lost 3 bases and J lost 2, with 24 bases in between. This CDR3 comprises 19 residues. Germline V gives CDR1 MDHEN, CDR2 SYDVKM. This CDR3 is CASSFPVTGTGWITDTQYF. CDR3 nucleotide sequence: TGTGCCAGCAGTTTTCCCGTTACAGGTACAGGGTGGATCACAGATACGCAGTATTTT. Variable domain in full (rest from reference TRBV28 and TRBJ2-3): DVKVTQSSRYLVKRTGEKVFLECVQDMDHENMFWYRQDPGLGLRLIYFSYDVKMKEKGDIPEGYSVSREKKERFSLILESASTNQTSMYLCASSFPVTGTGWITDTQYFGPGTRLTVL.

This rearrangement joins TRBV19 to TRBJ1-2; weak D call: TRBD1 (5 bases). The V end was cut by 5 bases, the J end by 1 base, with 8 bases between. CDR1 is LNHDA, CDR2 SQIVND, per germline (reference sequence). This CDR3 has 13 residues. The CDR3 is CASSVGLNYGYTF. The CDR3 coding sequence is TGTGCCAGTAGTGTGGGACTTAACTATGGCTACACCTTC.